The present entry profiles one TCR beta chain with its context. Produced via immunoSEQ multiplex PCR; TCRdb's table is partial and in-frame only. The sample contains 99,000 or so clones, around 86% of which appear only once. These data come from a study of blood T cell repertoires in COVID-19. This CDR3 comprises 15 residues. Germline CDR1 and CDR2: MNHNY and SVGAGI (reference sequence). V lost 0 bases to trimming and J lost 9 bases; unmatched junction nucleotides: 2. The receptor was isolated from a man older than 75 with acute or convalescent COVID-19. The chain joins TRBV6-6 to TRBJ1-6, with 10 nucleotides matching TRBD1. The sequenced sample was peripheral blood. DNA for the CDR3: TGTGCCAGCAGTTACTCAGGGACAGGGGTTTCACCCCTCCACTTT. Translated: CASSYSGTGVSPLHF.